In this sample, the clone carrying this T cell receptor beta chain turned up a few times. Its antigen is unknown. V lost 1 base and J lost 4, with 7 bases in between. The CDR3 loop spans 14 amino acids. The germline gives CDR1 SGHNT, CDR2 YENEEA. This sample is drawn from a study of shared clonotypes between healthy human individuals. Regarding the study as a whole: Sampling was confined to blood; repertoires within tissues likely differ.

Methods used by the authors: Filtering differed because ImmunoSEQ produced junction-only sequences that carried no quality scores. The table came from immunoSEQ multiplex PCR; TCRdb's copy has only in-frame clones and leaves some out. V, J and clone size are taken as reported in that table, and D and trimming were inferred from the DNA itself. The sample consists of about 1 million clones, approximately 72% of them appearing once. Caucasian adults residing in Nashville, Tennessee made up all the donors. The rearrangement uses TRBV11-3 and TRBJ2-2; D remains unclear. This clonotype was sampled from a man younger than 35 in good health. Sample: memory CD4+ T cells sorted from blood. This sample's subset: CD45RA-negative fraction. CDR3 sequence reads: CASSLAGLTGELFF. The CDR3 bases are TGTGCCAGCAGCTTAGCAGGCCTCACCGGGGAGCTGTTTTTT.